The 21 T cell receptor beta chains reported below all come from one sample, sequenced in a study of regulatory T cells in long-lasting Graves disease. The TCR beta library used iRepertoire HTBI primers with Arm-PCR amplification of CDR3. MiXCR was run by TCRdb on the multiplex PCR reads, yielding one entry per CDR3 protein. This sample yields around 460,000 distinct CDR3 sequences, of which about 22% are seen a single time; more than 6% belongs to the top ten. Stated time point: persistent/refractory GD, antithyroid drugs over 5 years with positive TRAb. The TCR library used RNA extracted from PBMCs. This specimen consisted of peripheral blood mononuclear cells (PBMCs), obtained when the disease was refractory, from a patient treated with antithyroid drugs. The receptors here all came from a female donor with Graves disease.

In this sample, this clonotype turned up many times. The rearrangement uses TRBV10-3 and TRBJ1-4, with 7 bases that match TRBD1. Trimming removed 0 bases from V and 8 bases from J; junction bases left unmatched: 6. The CDR3 length is 15 residues. Germline CDR1 reads ENHRY; CDR2 reads SYGVKD. CDR3: CAISESKGALEKLFF. The DNA of the CDR3 is TGTGCCATCAGTGAGTCAAAGGGGGCTTTGGAAAAACTGTTTTTT.

Many counts were recorded for this clonotype. V is TRBV7-6 and J is TRBJ2-7; 10 bases are shared with TRBD2. Germline CDR1 SGHVS, CDR2 FNYEAQ. This CDR3 region has 16 residues. V shed 1 base, J shed 4 bases, and the junction held 7 bases outside the gene matches. CDR3 protein: CASSLGPSGSLYEQYF. CDR3 DNA sequence: TGTGCCAGCAGCTTAGGGCCTAGCGGGAGTCTTTACGAGCAGTACTTC.

The sample holds many counts of this clonotype. The chain employs TRBV12-3 or TRBV12-4 and TRBJ1-1, with D possibly TRBD1 on 5 matching bases. The CDR3 runs 14 residues. V was trimmed by 1 base and J by 4 bases, leaving 10 bases between them. The CDR3 reads CASSLGGSVTEAFF. CDR3 nucleotide sequence: TGTGCCAGCAGTTTAGGGGGCAGCGTCACTGAAGCTTTCTTT.

This clonotype was counted ten times or more. This chain uses TRBV28 with TRBJ2-7, with TRBD1 as a possible D gene (6 bases). Germline V gene lookup returns CDR1 MDHEN and CDR2 SYDVKM. V lost 2 bases, J lost 1 base, and 12 bases lay in between. The CDR3 spans 15 residues. The CDR3 nucleotides read TGTGCCAGCAGTTTACAGGGGAGTCCATCCTACGAGCAGTACTTC. Its protein is CASSLQGSPSYEQYF.

The chain links TRBV20-1 to TRBJ1-5; D possibly corresponds to TRBD1 (6 bases). The CDR3 covers 15 residues. The germline CDR1 and CDR2 sequences are DFQATT and SNEGSKA (reference sequence). V gave up 0 bases and J gave up 6 bases, with 15 bases separating them. CDR3 DNA: TGCAGTGCTAGAGATCGTAGGGGGGGCGGTCAGCCCCAGCATTTT. Translation gives CSARDRRGGGQPQHF.

This clonotype was seen repeatedly, ten times or more. The V gene is TRBV28, the J gene TRBJ2-7; D gene unclear. CDR1 and CDR2 (germline): MDHEN, SYDVKM. V lost 2 bases and J 0 bases, leaving 8 bases between the germline ends. The CDR3 extends over 14 amino acids. CDR3 DNA sequence: TGTGCCAGCAGTTTACTATCGGGCTCCTACGAGCAGTACTTC. As protein: CASSLLSGSYEQYF.

This clonotype was found a few times. This sequence joins TRBV29-1 and TRBJ2-5; 9 positions match TRBD1. This CDR3 has 16 amino acids. CDR1 is SQVTM, CDR2 ANQGSEA, per germline. Unmatched junction bases numbered 8, after V lost 1 base and J lost 2 bases. The CDR3 reads CSVEGDGTGLQETQYF. The CDR3 nucleotides are TGCAGCGTTGAAGGGGATGGGACAGGGCTGCAAGAGACCCAGTACTTC. Looking up the rest from reference TRBV29-1 and TRBJ2-5 gives the full variable domain: SAVISQKPSRDICQRGTSLTIQCQVDSQVTMMFWYRQQPGQSLTLIATANQGSEATYESGFVIDKFPISRPNLTFSTLTVSNMSPEDSSIYLCSVEGDGTGLQETQYFGPGTRLLVL.

This rearrangement joins TRBV24-1 to TRBJ2-5, with D possibly matching TRBD2 (7 bases). CDR1 KGHDR and CDR2 SFDVKD come from the germline V gene. Trimming removed 6 bases from V and 1 base from J, with 14 bases in between. This CDR3 is 15 amino acids long. CDR3 in amino acids: CATSNGGAPQETQYF. The CDR3 nucleotides read TGTGCCACCAGTAATGGGGGGGCTCCCCAAGAGACCCAGTACTTC.

Ten or more counts support this clonotype. The V call is TRBV7-9, the J call TRBJ2-7; D may be TRBD2 (6 bases). V lost 5 bases, J lost 0 bases, and 14 bases lay in between. This CDR3 region has 15 residues. Germline-derived CDR1 and CDR2 are SEHNR and FQNEAQ (reference sequence). As DNA, the CDR3 is TGTGCCAGCAGCGCTACGGGGGTTAGCTCCTACGAGCAGTACTTC. This gives the protein CASSATGVSSYEQYF.

This clonotype was seen many times. The genes are TRBV12-5 and TRBJ1-1; TRBD1 agrees at 7 bases. This CDR3 comprises 17 residues. Germline values: CDR1 LGHNT, CDR2 FRNRAP. Germline trimming cut 7 bases from V and 0 bases from J; bases unmatched to any gene: 14. The CDR3 DNA reads as TGTGCTAGTGCCACCTGGGCAGGGGGGGACATGAACACTGAAGCTTTCTTT. Amino acid sequence: CASATWAGGDMNTEAFF.

This clonotype was counted at least ten times. The rearrangement links TRBV28 to TRBJ2-5; D unresolved. Germline lookup yields CDR1 MDHEN and CDR2 SYDVKM. CDR3 size: 14 residues. V lost 3 bases and J lost 2, with 10 bases in between. CDR3 sequence (DNA): TGTGCCAGCAGTTTTGGCCAGATACAAGAGACCCAGTACTTC. Amino acids: CASSFGQIQETQYF.

This clonotype was recorded at least ten times. This chain links TRBV28 with TRBJ2-2, with unresolved D. Between the trimmed V and J ends, which lost 2 bases and 0 bases, there was a span of 7 bases. The CDR3 has 15 residues. In germline, CDR1 is MDHEN, CDR2 SYDVKM. CDR3 in DNA: TGTGCCAGCAGTTTACTGTATCCGAACACCGGGGAGCTGTTTTTT. As protein: CASSLLYPNTGELFF.

This clonotype was seen only a few times. The chain is built from TRBV20-1 and TRBJ2-7; 9 bases agree with TRBD1. Germline CDR1 is DFQATT and CDR2 is SNEGSKA (reference sequence). This CDR3 contains 13 residues. V gave up 3 bases and J gave up 7 bases; unmatched junction bases: 7. This chain's CDR3 is CSASSGTGREQYF. The CDR3 DNA follows: TGCAGTGCTAGTTCGGGGACAGGGCGGGAGCAGTACTTC.

This clonotype has a count of ten or more. The chain links TRBV28 to TRBJ1-1; D gene ambiguous. The V gene's germline CDR1 is MDHEN and CDR2 SYDVKM. Trimming took 6 bases from V and 3 from J, leaving 11 bases between them. CDR3 length: 13 amino acids. CDR3 bases: TGTGCCAGCAGAGCAGACGATTACACTGAAGCTTTCTTT. Its translation is CASRADDYTEAFF. The full variable domain, with the rest looked up from reference TRBV28 and TRBJ1-1, is DVKVTQSSRYLVKRTGEKVFLECVQDMDHENMFWYRQDPGLGLRLIYFSYDVKMKEKGDIPEGYSVSREKKERFSLILESASTNQTSMYLCASRADDYTEAFFGQGTRLTVV.

This clonotype was detected many times. The chain employs TRBV27 and TRBJ1-4, with D maybe TRBD1 (5 bases). The germline CDR1 and CDR2 sequences are MNHEY and SMNVEV (reference sequence). V gave up 6 bases and J gave up 10 bases, with 12 bases separating them. The CDR3 runs 12 residues. The CDR3 reads CASRPGRRKLFF. CDR3 bases: TGTGCCAGCAGACCGGGACGGAGAAAACTGTTTTTT.

This clonotype was picked up a small number of times. The J gene is TRBJ1-1, the V gene TRBV6-2 or TRBV6-3; D might be TRBD1 (5 bases). V gave up 4 bases and J gave up 6 bases, with 24 bases separating them. This CDR3 region has 17 residues. CDR1 MNHEY and CDR2 SVGEGT come from the germline V gene. CDR3 sequence (DNA): TGTGCCAGCAGTTGGGACCGGGTCGGGCTCTTGAAGTCTGAAGCTTTCTTT. Amino acids: CASSWDRVGLLKSEAFF.

There are many counts of this clonotype. V and J are TRBV6-5 and TRBJ2-7; 9 nucleotides line up with TRBD2. Germline V gene data show CDR1 as MNHEY and CDR2 as SVGAGI. CDR3 length: 14 residues. V shed 4 bases and J 3 bases; nucleotides not matched to a gene: 4. The CDR3 reads CASSWASGNYEQYF. As DNA, the CDR3 is TGTGCCAGCAGTTGGGCTAGCGGGAACTACGAGCAGTACTTC.

The sample holds many counts of this clonotype. The rearrangement uses TRBV12-3 or TRBV12-4 and TRBJ2-5; 7 bases align to TRBD2. The V and J ends lost 7 bases and 4 bases, in that order; junction bases with no gene match: 3. The CDR3 spans 12 residues. The CDR3 DNA sequence: TGTGCCAGCAACATAGCGGGAGAGACCCAGTACTTC. Translation gives CASNIAGETQYF.

The chain joins TRBV9 to TRBJ1-3, with a possible D match to TRBD1 (5 bases). CDR1 and CDR2 (germline): SGDLS, YYNGEE. CDR3 length: 15 residues. The V gene lost 1 base and the J gene lost 4 bases, with 12 bases spanning the gap. The CDR3 coding sequence is TGTGCCAGCAGCGTAAAAGCAGGGTCCGGAAACACCATATATTTT. Its translation: CASSVKAGSGNTIYF.

This sequence joins TRBV5-1 and TRBJ2-3, with D perhaps TRBD1 or TRBD2 (5 bases each). Germline CDR1 reads SGHRS; CDR2 reads YFSETQ. The CDR3 runs 14 residues. V dropped 3 bases and J dropped 1 base, with 9 bases sitting between them. The CDR3 region is CASSWQGGTDTQYF. CDR3 bases: TGCGCCAGCAGCTGGCAGGGAGGCACAGATACGCAGTATTTT.

This clonotype occurred many times. This chain connects TRBV29-1 to TRBJ2-7; D is uncertain. The CDR3 loop spans 13 amino acids. V lost 7 bases and J lost 3, with 16 bases in between. Germline-derived CDR1 and CDR2 are SQVTM and ANQGSEA. CDR3 amino acids: CSARTNLDYEQYF. CDR3 DNA sequence: TGCAGCGCTCGCACGAATCTGGACTACGAGCAGTACTTC.